The entry below describes one T cell receptor (beta chain). The antigen this receptor binds is unknown. Base qualities are not provided; no much larger clone lies one nucleotide away. Libraries were built with the immunoSEQ multiplex PCR assay. For the multiplex PCR, a mixture combining 60 forward primers for TCR Vbeta segments and 13 reverse primers for TCR Jbeta segments was used. The CDR3 region of rearranged TCR beta genes was amplified from genomic DNA by a multiplex PCR assay. Amplified TCR beta libraries were sequenced as 87-base-pair reads on the Illumina HiSeq System. As for how the authors treated the data: In a later analysis, roughly 80 million unique TCR beta chains were counted across the 500 to 700 repertoires, and approximately 11 million of these chains were shared by at least two donors. Raw reads were error-corrected and collapsed into unique sequences by a nearest-neighbor algorithm in which closely related sequences were merged to remove PCR and sequencing errors. V, D and J gene segments were assigned by aligning CDR3 sequences to IMGT reference sequences. Each retained sequence needed at least a six-nucleotide match to both a V gene segment and a J gene segment. Rearrangements were called productive when the CDR3 lacked stop codons and stayed in frame with V and J; all others were non-productive. Following IMGT convention, CDR3 was defined as the stretch from the second conserved V-encoded cysteine to the conserved J-encoded phenylalanine. The earlier analysis of about 560 of the donors excluded any sequence lacking an unambiguous match to a single V gene segment. An earlier analysis of a few hundred of the donors called V segments functional above 56.7% productive rearrangements and segregating when the between-donor standard deviation exceeded 5%. A statistical classification framework was built for diagnosing cytomegalovirus status from the catalog of TCR beta chain sequences. A later analysis assigned V and J genes by comparing TCR nucleotide sequences with IMGT/GENE-DB human TR gene sequences. In a later analysis, CDR3 sequences and most-parsimonious VDJ recombination scenarios were assigned using the TCRdist pipeline. In a later analysis, each TCR beta chain was defined by its CDR3 amino acid sequence together with its V-gene family, and reads without a unique V-gene family were excluded. In a later analysis, 450 to 600 highly shared, low-generation-probability nucleotide sequences were removed to address suspected cross-contamination and a sequencing artifact. In a later analysis, a clonal expansion index for each public chain was calculated from normalized within-repertoire ranks of inferred template counts. A later analysis computed generation probabilities with a VDJ recombination model fitted to out-of-frame rearrangements, and checked the results against IGoR. In a later analysis, TCR-TCR, TCR-HLA and TCR-CMV co-occurrence was scored with hypergeometric tests, and a repertoire-size bias correction was applied to TCR pairs. To estimate false discovery rates, a later analysis permuted the HLA or CMV assignments 20 times. A later analysis grouped co-occurring TCRs with DBSCAN, adding TCRdist sequence similarity when clustering within HLA-allele-positive subsets. Repertoires with fewer than 30,000 or more than 120,000 public chains, plus five repertoires with anomalous nucleotide sharing, were excluded from co-occurrence clustering. TCRdb took this table from immuneACCESS and kept in-frame rearrangements with V and J called. Such tables lack part of the clones; where checked against another copy, unresolved V genes explain under half of the gap, and the rest is unexplained. D and trimming were read from the DNA, whereas the V and J calls and clone size are those reported in that table. The sample includes around 110,000 clones, with about 80% observed a single time. Around 4.3% of the sample is in the top ten clones.

These data are taken from a study of cytomegalovirus exposure and HLA in healthy donors (dated by TCRdb to 2017 to 2019). Regarding the research as a whole: An earlier analysis of several hundred of the donors reported 276 Gb of sequence data and some 110 million unique TCR beta sequences obtained from some 200 million T cells. Approximately 330 gigabases of sequencing data and around 90 million unique TCR sequences made up an early release that covered under 750 HLA-typed donors. Of the approximately 400 genotyped donors, about 80% fell in the genetic ancestry cluster associated with self-reported Caucasian donors. The study was designed to test whether signatures of past pathogen exposure could be identified by cataloging public T cell receptors. Using immunosequencing, the study profiled T cell repertoires from 550 to 750 subjects and related those repertoires to cytomegalovirus serostatus. A separate validation cohort of roughly 130 different subjects was used in addition to the 666-subject first cohort. To predict cytomegalovirus infection status, the study brought together high-throughput TCR immunosequencing, statistical association of individual TCRs with disease status, and machine learning. To study patterns of TCR occurrence, a later analysis re-analyzed previously published TCR beta repertoires from under 750 donors and added high-resolution HLA genotyping. Rather than drawing on any new phenotypic data, the later analysis identified candidate immune exposures from TCR beta sequences and the way those sequences occurred across donors. In an earlier analysis of roughly 580 of the donors, high-throughput TCR beta sequencing was used to judge whether each TCR beta V gene segment behaved as functional or pseudogenic. Donor age, sex, ethnicity and CMV serostatus were compiled together with the repertoire data. In a later genetic analysis, genome-wide SNP genotypes for about three fifths of the 666 donors were used, and that subset was treated as a discovery cohort. Every repertoire in the discovery cohort had been generated on one and the same sequencing platform. HLA typing covered class I and class II loci at four-digit resolution. Typing coverage varied by locus: roughly 629-640 donors for A, B, C, DRB1 and DQB1; approximately 560 for DQA1; approximately 610 for DPA1; approximately 490 for DPB1. Roughly 5 DR-DQ haplotypes were handled as single units for association and clustering because linkage in the cohort was strong. Among 398 genotyped donors of the cohort, an average of about 240,000 unique TCR beta nucleotide sequences were sequenced per donor, around 18% of them non-productive. Results the study describes overall, beyond this receptor: A total of 150 to 200 TCR beta chains were listed by the study as associated with cytomegalovirus. In an earlier analysis of 587 of the donors, most TCR beta V segments were observed in productive rearrangements about 90% or about 30% of the time, broadly matching IMGT annotations. Some IMGT-functional V segments, including TRBV6-2 and TRBV6-3, could not be distinguished by the 87-base-pair reads and were therefore excluded. A later analysis found that TCR association rates varied across HLA loci, with DRB1 alleles showing the most associated TCRs and HLA-C alleles the fewest. Only TCR beta chains were sequenced in this cohort, and the absence of alpha or paired-chain data limited detectable features. The authors suggested that the approach could potentially be extended to other disease states and immunological phenotypes. A further reported finding was that TCR beta sequences accurately predicted the HLA-A and HLA-B alleles for most subjects in the first cohort. Most CMV-associated TCR beta chains appeared to be HLA-restricted in a later analysis, and the HLA associations seemed to be driven largely by CMV exposure. According to a later analysis, parvovirus B19, influenza, CMV and Epstein-Barr virus appeared linked to several top co-occurrence clusters. CMV serostatus was the only immune exposure information available for the cohort. A later analysis found that HLA-associated TCR beta chains were more clonally expanded and had lower generation probabilities than equally common non-associated chains. Assigning TCR associations to individual alleles was difficult when HLA alleles, especially DR and DQ, strongly co-occurred. According to a later genetic analysis, donors in an Asian-associated ancestry cluster had fewer N-insertions in productive TCRs than the approximately 670-donor mean. In a later genetic analysis, a missense DCLRE1C variant was associated with V-gene and J-gene trimming of TCR beta chains, and the association was replicated in an independent cohort. Sequencing depth was assumed to be roughly uniform across donors in the presence/absence analyses, though that assumption may not hold. Linkage disequilibrium might explain the correlated functional status among segregating V segments, but an unknown experimental factor could not be ruled out. In a later analysis, some 18,000 TCR beta sequences were associated with specific HLA alleles at a false discovery rate of 0.05. A group of highly shared sequence variants was considered likely to be a technical artifact of the sequencing pipeline. Most TCR sequences were observed very rarely across donors, whereas some public TCRs were present in many individuals. The classifier was reported to diagnose cytomegalovirus status with high specificity and sensitivity in both the original and validation cohorts. Because some donors lacked HLA typing at each locus, the association tests relied only on the typed subset. Because counts were too low, some 17 rarely observed V segments, including chromosome 9 orphons, were left out of the earlier analysis of a few hundred of the donors. In vitro tests confirmed that three of the cytomegalovirus-associated TCR beta chains recognize cytomegalovirus antigens.

The cohort was made up of approximately 700 healthy bone marrow donors. All cohort members were sampled while nominally healthy, although unrecorded immune exposures were likely present. The donor tested CMV seropositive, placing the donor among the 289 seropositive members of the cohort. A peripheral blood sample was collected from each donor, and TCR beta sequencing was performed on peripheral blood mononuclear cells. Genomic DNA was extracted from the blood cell samples with the Qiagen DNeasy Blood Extraction Kit. Taken from cysteine to phenylalanine, the CDR3 has 14 residues. Left in the record is the CDR3 DNA by itself, 42 bases read in frame from the first base. The germline V gene supplies CDR1 SGHVS and CDR2 FNYEAQ.

The rearranged segments are TRBV7-6 and TRBJ2-5; TRBD1 lines up with 10 middle nucleotides. Near its end, the DNA agrees better with TRBJ2-7, so the J call may be wrong. The sample consisted of PBMCs. The receptor comes from a man between 25 and 39 years old in good health and CMV-seropositive. The sequenced DNA is TGTGCCAGCAGCTGGGGGACAGGGGTCGGCGAGCAGTACTTC. Its protein product is CASSWGTGVGEQYF.